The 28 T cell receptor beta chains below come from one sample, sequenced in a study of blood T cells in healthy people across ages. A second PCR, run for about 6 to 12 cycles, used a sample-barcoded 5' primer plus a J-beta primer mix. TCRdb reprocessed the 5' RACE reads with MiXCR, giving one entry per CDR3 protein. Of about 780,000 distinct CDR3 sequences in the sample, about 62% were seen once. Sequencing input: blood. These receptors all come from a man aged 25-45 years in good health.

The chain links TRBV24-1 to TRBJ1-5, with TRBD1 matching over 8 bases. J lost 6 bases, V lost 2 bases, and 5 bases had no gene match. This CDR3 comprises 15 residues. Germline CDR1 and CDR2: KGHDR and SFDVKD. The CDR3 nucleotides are TGTGCCACCAGTGATTCGGACAGGGATGGTCAGCCCCAGCATTTT. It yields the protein CATSDSDRDGQPQHF.

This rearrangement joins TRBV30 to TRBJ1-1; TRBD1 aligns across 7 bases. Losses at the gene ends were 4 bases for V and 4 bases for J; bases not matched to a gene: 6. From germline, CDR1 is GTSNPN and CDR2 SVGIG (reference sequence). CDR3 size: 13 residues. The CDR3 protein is CAWTLQGSTEAFF. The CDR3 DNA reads TGTGCCTGGACCCTACAGGGGTCCACTGAAGCTTTCTTT. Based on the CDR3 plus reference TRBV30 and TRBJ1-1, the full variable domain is SQTIHQWPATLVQPVGSPLSLECTVEGTSNPNLYWYRQAAGRGLQLLFYSVGIGQISSEVPQNLSASRPQDRQFILSSKKLLLSDSGFYLCAWTLQGSTEAFFGQGTRLTVV.

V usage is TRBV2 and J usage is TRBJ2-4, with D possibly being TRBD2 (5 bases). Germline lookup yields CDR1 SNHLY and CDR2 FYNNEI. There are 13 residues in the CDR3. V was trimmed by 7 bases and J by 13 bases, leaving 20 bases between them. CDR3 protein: CASIGPGIWEQYF. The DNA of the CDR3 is TGTGCCAGCATAGGTCCCGGGATTTGGGAGCAGTACTTC. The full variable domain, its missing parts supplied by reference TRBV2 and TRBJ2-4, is EPEVTQTPSHQVTQMGQEVILRCVPISNHLYFYWYRQILGQKVEFLVSFYNNEISEKSEIFDDQFSVERPDGSNFTLKIRSTKLEDSAMYFCASIGPGIWEQYFGAGTRLSVL.

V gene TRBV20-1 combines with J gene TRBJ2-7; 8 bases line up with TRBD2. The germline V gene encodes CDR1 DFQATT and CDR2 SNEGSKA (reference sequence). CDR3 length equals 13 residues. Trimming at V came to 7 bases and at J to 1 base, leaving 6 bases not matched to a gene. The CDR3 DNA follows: TGCAGTGTTTACCAGCGGGAGTCCTACGAGCAGTACTTC. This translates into CSVYQRESYEQYF.

The DNA of the CDR3 is TGTGCCACCAGCAGAGATTGGAAAGCGGGGGTTGAGACCCAGTACTTC. Encoded protein: CATSRDWKAGVETQYF. The chain combines TRBV15 with TRBJ2-5; 8 bases agree with TRBD2. J gave up 5 bases and V 0 bases, and 8 bases lay outside the gene matches. Germline lookup yields CDR1 LNHNV and CDR2 YYDKDF (reference sequence). This CDR3 has 16 residues.

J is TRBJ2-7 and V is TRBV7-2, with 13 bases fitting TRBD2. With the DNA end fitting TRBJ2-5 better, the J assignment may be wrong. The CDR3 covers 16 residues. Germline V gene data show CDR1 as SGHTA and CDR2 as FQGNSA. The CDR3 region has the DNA TGTGCCAGCAGCTCCCTACTAGCGGGGGGGAAAGAGACCCAGTACTTC. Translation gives CASSSLLAGGKETQYF.

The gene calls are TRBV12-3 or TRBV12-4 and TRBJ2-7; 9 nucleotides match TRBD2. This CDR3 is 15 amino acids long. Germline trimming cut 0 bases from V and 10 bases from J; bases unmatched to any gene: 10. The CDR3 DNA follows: TGTGCCAGCAGTTTAGCGAAGGCTAGCGGGGTCGCCCAGTACTTC. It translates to CASSLAKASGVAQYF.

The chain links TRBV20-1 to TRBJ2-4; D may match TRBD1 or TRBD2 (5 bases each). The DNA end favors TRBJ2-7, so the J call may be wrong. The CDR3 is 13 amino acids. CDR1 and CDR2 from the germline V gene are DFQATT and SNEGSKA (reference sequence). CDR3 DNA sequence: TGCAGTGCTACCGGGACCCCAGGTAACGAGCAGTACTTC. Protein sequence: CSATGTPGNEQYF.

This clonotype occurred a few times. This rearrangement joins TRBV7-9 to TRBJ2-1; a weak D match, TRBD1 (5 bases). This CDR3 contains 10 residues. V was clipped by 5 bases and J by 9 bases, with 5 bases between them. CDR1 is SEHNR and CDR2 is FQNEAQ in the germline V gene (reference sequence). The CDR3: CASSQGEQFF. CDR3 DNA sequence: TGTGCCAGCAGCCAGGGTGAGCAGTTCTTC.

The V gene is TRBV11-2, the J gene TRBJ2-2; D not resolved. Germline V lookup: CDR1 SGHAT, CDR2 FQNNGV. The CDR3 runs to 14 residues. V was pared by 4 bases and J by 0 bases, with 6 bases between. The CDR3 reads CASSWLSNTGELFF. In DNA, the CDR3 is TGTGCCAGCAGCTGGCTTTCGAACACCGGGGAGCTGTTTTTT.

For the CDR3, the DNA is TGCAGCGTTGCGGGGGTGCTCACAGATACGCAGTATTTT. This translates into CSVAGVLTDTQYF. The J gene is TRBJ2-3, the V gene TRBV29-1; D possibly corresponds to TRBD2 (6 bases). Trimming removed 4 bases from V and 2 bases from J, with 10 bases in between. The CDR3 runs to 13 residues. The germline gives CDR1 SQVTM, CDR2 ANQGSEA.

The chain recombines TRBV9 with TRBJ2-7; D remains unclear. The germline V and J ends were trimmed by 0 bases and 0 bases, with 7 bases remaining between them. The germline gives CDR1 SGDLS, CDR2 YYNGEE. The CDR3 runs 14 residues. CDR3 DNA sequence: TGTGCCAGCAGCGTAGGTCAGGACTCCTACGAGCAGTACTTC. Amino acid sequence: CASSVGQDSYEQYF.

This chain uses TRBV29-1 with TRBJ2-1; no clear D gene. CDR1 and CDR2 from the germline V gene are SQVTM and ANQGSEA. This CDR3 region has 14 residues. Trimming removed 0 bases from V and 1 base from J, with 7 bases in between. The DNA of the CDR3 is TGCAGCGTTGAAGATCTGAAATCCTACAATGAGCAGTTCTTC. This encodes CSVEDLKSYNEQFF.

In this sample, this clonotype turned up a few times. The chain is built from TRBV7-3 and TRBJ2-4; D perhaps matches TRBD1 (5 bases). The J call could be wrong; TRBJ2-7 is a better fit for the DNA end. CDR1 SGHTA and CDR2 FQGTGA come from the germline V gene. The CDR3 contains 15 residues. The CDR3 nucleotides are TGTGCCAGCAGCCTATCCGACAGTCCGCACTACGAGCAGTACTTC. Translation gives CASSLSDSPHYEQYF.

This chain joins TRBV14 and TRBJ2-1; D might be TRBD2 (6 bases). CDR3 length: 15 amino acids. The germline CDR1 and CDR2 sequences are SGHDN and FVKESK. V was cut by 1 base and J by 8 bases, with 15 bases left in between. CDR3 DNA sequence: TGTGCCAGCAGCCAAGGACTAGTTGGCCCTGATGAGCAGTTCTTC. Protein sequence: CASSQGLVGPDEQFF.

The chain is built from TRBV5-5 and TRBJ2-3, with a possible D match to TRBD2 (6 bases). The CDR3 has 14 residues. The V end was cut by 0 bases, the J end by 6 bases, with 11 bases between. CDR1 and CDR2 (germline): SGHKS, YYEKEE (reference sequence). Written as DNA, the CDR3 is TGTGCCAGCAGCTTGGACGGGGGTTGGGATACGCAGTATTTT. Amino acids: CASSLDGGWDTQYF.

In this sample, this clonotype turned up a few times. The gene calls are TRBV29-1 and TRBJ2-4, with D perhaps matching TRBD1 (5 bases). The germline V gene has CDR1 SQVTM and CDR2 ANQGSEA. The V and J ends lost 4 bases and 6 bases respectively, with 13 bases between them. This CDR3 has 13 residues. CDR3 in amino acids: CSVATGLGNIQYF. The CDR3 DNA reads TGCAGCGTTGCTACAGGCTTGGGAAACATTCAGTACTTC.

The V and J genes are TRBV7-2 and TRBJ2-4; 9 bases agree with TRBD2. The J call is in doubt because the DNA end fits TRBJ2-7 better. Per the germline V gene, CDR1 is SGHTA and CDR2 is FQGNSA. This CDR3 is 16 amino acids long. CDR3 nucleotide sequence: TGTGCCAGCAGCTTAGGTCCTAGCGGGGCGTCTTACGAGCAGTACTTC. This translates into CASSLGPSGASYEQYF.

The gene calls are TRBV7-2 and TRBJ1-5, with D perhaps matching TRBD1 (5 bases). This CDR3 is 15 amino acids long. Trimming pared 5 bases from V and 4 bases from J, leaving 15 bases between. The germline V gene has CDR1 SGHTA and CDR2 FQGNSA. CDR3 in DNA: TGTGCCAGCAGCCCCCCGGACACCCTTAATCAGCCCCAGCATTTT. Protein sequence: CASSPPDTLNQPQHF.

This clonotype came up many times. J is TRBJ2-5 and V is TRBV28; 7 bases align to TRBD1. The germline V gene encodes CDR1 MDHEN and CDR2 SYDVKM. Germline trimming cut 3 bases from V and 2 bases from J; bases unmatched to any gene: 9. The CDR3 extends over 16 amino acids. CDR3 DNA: TGTGCCAGCAGTTTGAGGGCAGGGGGTCCGCAAGAGACCCAGTACTTC. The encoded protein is CASSLRAGGPQETQYF.

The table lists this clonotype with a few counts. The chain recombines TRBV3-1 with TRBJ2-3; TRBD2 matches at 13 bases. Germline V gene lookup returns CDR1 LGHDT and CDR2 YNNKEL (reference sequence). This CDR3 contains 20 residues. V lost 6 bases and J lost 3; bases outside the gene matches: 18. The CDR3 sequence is CASSPSVNEGLAGETDTQYF. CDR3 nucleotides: TGTGCCAGCAGTCCAAGCGTAAATGAAGGACTAGCGGGGGAGACAGATACGCAGTATTTT.

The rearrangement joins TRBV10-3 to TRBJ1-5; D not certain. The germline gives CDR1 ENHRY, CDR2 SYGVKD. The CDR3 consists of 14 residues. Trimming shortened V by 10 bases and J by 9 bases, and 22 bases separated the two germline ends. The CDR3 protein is CATHPGDPTSPQHF. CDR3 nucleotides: TGTGCCACCCACCCGGGAGACCCGACCTCGCCCCAGCATTTT.

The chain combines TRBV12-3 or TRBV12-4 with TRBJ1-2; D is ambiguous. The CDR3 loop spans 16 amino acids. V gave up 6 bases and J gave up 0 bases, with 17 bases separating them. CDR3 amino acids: CASSPPSIGANYGYTF. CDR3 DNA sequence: TGTGCCAGCAGCCCCCCAAGTATAGGAGCTAACTATGGCTACACCTTC.

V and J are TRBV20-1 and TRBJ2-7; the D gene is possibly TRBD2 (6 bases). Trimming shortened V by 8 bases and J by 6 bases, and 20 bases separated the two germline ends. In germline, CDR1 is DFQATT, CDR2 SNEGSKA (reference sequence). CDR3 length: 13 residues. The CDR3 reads CSPTELADGEQYF. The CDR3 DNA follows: TGCAGTCCGACGGAACTAGCTGACGGCGAGCAGTACTTC.

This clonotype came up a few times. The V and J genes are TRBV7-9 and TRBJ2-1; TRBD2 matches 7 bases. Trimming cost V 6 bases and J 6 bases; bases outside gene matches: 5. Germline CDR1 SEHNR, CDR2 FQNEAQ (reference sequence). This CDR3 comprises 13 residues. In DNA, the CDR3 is TGTGCCAGCAGTTCAATAGCGGGCAATGAGCAGTTCTTC. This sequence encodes CASSSIAGNEQFF.

CDR3 amino acids: CASSPSARETQYF. The CDR3 DNA sequence: TGCGCCAGCAGCCCCAGCGCGAGAGAGACCCAGTACTTC. The gene calls are TRBV4-3 and TRBJ2-5; no reliable D call. Per the germline V gene, CDR1 is LGHNA and CDR2 is YSLEER. Trimming shortened V by 4 bases and J by 4 bases, and 10 bases separated the two germline ends. This CDR3 has 13 amino acids.

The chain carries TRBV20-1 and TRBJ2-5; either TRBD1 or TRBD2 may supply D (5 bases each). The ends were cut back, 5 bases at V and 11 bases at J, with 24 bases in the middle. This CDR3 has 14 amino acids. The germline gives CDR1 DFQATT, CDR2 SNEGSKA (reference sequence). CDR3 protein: CSAFYGGGKEEQYF. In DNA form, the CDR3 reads TGCAGTGCTTTCTATGGTGGGGGAAAGGAGGAGCAGTACTTC.

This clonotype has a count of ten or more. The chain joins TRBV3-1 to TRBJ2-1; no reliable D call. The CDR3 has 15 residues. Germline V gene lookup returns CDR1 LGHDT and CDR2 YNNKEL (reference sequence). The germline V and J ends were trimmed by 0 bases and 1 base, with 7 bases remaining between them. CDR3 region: CASSQDPASYNEQFF. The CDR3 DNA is TGTGCCAGCAGCCAAGATCCCGCGTCCTACAATGAGCAGTTCTTC.